Shown below are 25 T cell receptor beta chains from a single sample sequenced in a study of T cell repertoires in ileal Crohn's disease. Sequencing used immunoSEQ multiplex PCR; TCRdb keeps in-frame clones, though not all of them. In the table there are approximately 13,000 clones, around four fifths of which are singletons. Sequenced: ileal tissue. These receptors came from an adult with Crohn's disease.

The chain uses TRBV19 and TRBJ1-5, with TRBD1 matching over 7 bases. From germline, CDR1 is LNHDA and CDR2 SQIVND (reference sequence). The CDR3 consists of 14 residues. V dropped 2 bases and J dropped 7; count of bases not matched to a gene: 5. This CDR3 is CASSIRQGGQPQHF. CDR3 in DNA: TGTGCCAGTAGTATACGACAGGGAGGCCAGCCCCAGCATTTT.

The gene calls are TRBV18 and TRBJ1-6, with 11 bases that match TRBD1. The CDR3 consists of 18 residues. J lost 3 bases, V lost 1 base, and 5 bases had no gene match. Germline CDR1 KGHSH, CDR2 LQKENI. The CDR3: CASSPLPGTGGYNSPLHF. CDR3 nucleotides: TGTGCCAGCTCACCACTGCCCGGGACAGGGGGCTATAATTCACCCCTCCACTTT. The variable domain in full, with the rest retrieved from reference TRBV18 and TRBJ1-6, is NAGVMQNPRHLVRRRGQEARLRCSPMKGHSHVYWYRQLPEEGLKFMVYLQKENIIDESGMPKERFSAEFPKEGPSILRIQQVVRGDSAAYFCASSPLPGTGGYNSPLHFGNGTRLTVT.

The chain has TRBV27 and TRBJ2-2, with 15 nucleotides matching TRBD2. The CDR3 loop spans 17 amino acids. Trimming at V came to 3 bases and at J to 5 bases, leaving 4 bases not matched to a gene. The germline CDR1 and CDR2 sequences are MNHEY and SMNVEV (reference sequence). The CDR3 DNA is TGTGCCAGCAGTTTCTCCGGACTAGCGGGAGGGACCGGGGAGCTGTTTTTT. It specifies CASSFSGLAGGTGELFF.

The rearrangement links TRBV30 to TRBJ2-3; the match to TRBD2 covers 7 bases. CDR1 GTSNPN and CDR2 SVGIG come from the germline V gene (reference sequence). The CDR3 is 14 amino acids. The ends lost 4 bases at V and 2 bases at J; junction bases unmatched: 6. The CDR3 loop is CAWKRGDLTDTQYF. The CDR3 DNA reads as TGTGCCTGGAAACGGGGGGATCTCACAGATACGCAGTATTTT.

This chain links TRBV7-8 with TRBJ1-2; no clear D gene. V lost 5 bases and J lost 1, with 5 bases in between. Germline values: CDR1 SGHVS, CDR2 FQNEAQ. There are 12 residues in the CDR3. The CDR3 reads CASSPHNYGYTF. CDR3 DNA sequence: TGTGCCAGCAGCCCCCATAACTATGGCTACACCTTC.

This clone was recorded a few times. This chain uses TRBV2 with TRBJ2-3; 7 nucleotides agree with TRBD2. Per the germline V gene, CDR1 is SNHLY and CDR2 is FYNNEI. The V segment lost 6 bases and the J segment 2 bases; nucleotides outside the gene matches: 8. The CDR3 extends over 15 amino acids. CDR3 in DNA: TGTGCCAGCAGGGAACTAGCGCTTAACACAGATACGCAGTATTTT. Amino acids: CASRELALNTDTQYF.

The chain has TRBV29-1 and TRBJ1-1; D gene unclear. The length of the CDR3 is 13 residues. Germline V gene data show CDR1 as SQVTM and CDR2 as ANQGSEA. Trimming removed 4 bases at V and 3 bases at J, with 12 bases between. The CDR3, as DNA: TGCAGCGTTGCCGGGGTTGCGGACACTGAAGCTTTCTTT. Residues: CSVAGVADTEAFF.

The chain carries TRBV29-1 and TRBJ1-2; D not resolved. The CDR3 consists of 16 residues. The germline V gene has CDR1 SQVTM and CDR2 ANQGSEA. V was trimmed by 7 bases and J by 3 bases, leaving 24 bases between them. CDR3 coding DNA: TGCAGCGCCGTATGGAGTGGAGGGCGGGGAGACTATGGCTACACCTTC. It translates to CSAVWSGGRGDYGYTF.

The genes are TRBV7-2 and TRBJ2-7; 7 nucleotides align to TRBD2. The CDR3 runs to 15 residues. Germline values: CDR1 SGHTA, CDR2 FQGNSA. Unmatched junction bases numbered 13, after V lost 5 bases and J lost 6 bases. The CDR3 DNA is TGTGCCAGCAGCCAGCGGGACTCCTCTATTGGCGAGCAGTACTTC. Amino acids: CASSQRDSSIGEQYF.

V gene TRBV7-6 combines with J gene TRBJ2-7, with D perhaps TRBD1 (6 bases). This CDR3 spans 15 amino acids. The ends were cut back, 1 base at V and 3 bases at J, with 13 bases in the middle. The V gene's germline CDR1 is SGHVS and CDR2 FNYEAQ. In nucleotides, the CDR3 is TGTGCCAGCAGCTTAGAAGGGACATGGGGCTACGAGCAGTACTTC. Protein product: CASSLEGTWGYEQYF.

This chain uses TRBV9 with TRBJ2-2; unclear D gene. CDR1 is SGDLS, CDR2 YYNGEE, per germline. The CDR3 runs to 17 residues. V lost 0 bases, J lost 0 bases, and 12 bases lay in between. CDR3 in DNA: TGTGCCAGCAGCGTAGCCCCCCCCCAAACGAACACCGGGGAGCTGTTTTTT. It translates to CASSVAPPQTNTGELFF.

There are a few counts of this clone. V usage is TRBV10-2 and J usage is TRBJ1-2, with 10 nucleotides matching TRBD1. Germline CDR1 is WSHSY and CDR2 is SAAADI. Trimming took 4 bases from V and 6 from J; bases not matched to a gene: 2. The CDR3 has 13 amino acids. CDR3 protein: CASSAGTGDGYTF. In DNA, the CDR3 is TGCGCCAGCAGTGCCGGGACAGGGGATGGCTACACCTTC.

The chain links TRBV7-2 to TRBJ2-7, with TRBD2 matching 10 bases. The CDR3 contains 15 residues. The ends lost 5 bases at V and 2 bases at J; junction bases unmatched: 6. The germline V gene has CDR1 SGHTA and CDR2 FQGNSA. The CDR3 loop reads CASSTGLAPTYEQYF. For the CDR3, the DNA is TGTGCCAGCAGCACGGGACTAGCGCCCACCTACGAGCAGTACTTC.

In DNA form, the CDR3 reads TGTGCCAGCAGCGCACAAGGAGGGGCCGCCCACCAGCAGTACTTC. As protein: CASSAQGGAAHQQYF. This sequence joins TRBV9 and TRBJ2-7; maybe TRBD2 (6 bases). Germline CDR1 and CDR2: SGDLS and YYNGEE. The CDR3 extends over 15 amino acids. V dropped 3 bases and J dropped 8 bases, with 21 bases sitting between them.

CDR3 nucleotide sequence: TGCACCAGCAGCCAAGTCCCCGGACAGGAGATCTACGAGCAGTACTTC. Translating it yields CTSSQVPGQEIYEQYF. The rearrangement uses TRBV1 and TRBJ2-7; the D call TRBD1 from the table was never checked on the DNA. TRBV1 is described as a pseudogene. The CDR3 sequence is 16 residues long.

V is TRBV11-2 and J is TRBJ1-2; D remains ambiguous. Germline V gene data show CDR1 as SGHAT and CDR2 as FQNNGV. The CDR3 totals 15 residues. V lost 5 bases, J lost 4 bases, and 17 bases lay in between. The CDR3 nucleotides are TGTGCCAGCAGCCCCGGGTCGGGATCCAGCTATGGCTACACCTTC. This codes for CASSPGSGSSYGYTF.

V is TRBV28 and J is TRBJ1-2; D is ambiguous. Germline V CDR1 and CDR2: MDHEN, SYDVKM. The CDR3 is made up of 12 amino acids. Trimming removed 5 bases from V and 6 bases from J, with 10 bases in between. CDR3 DNA: TGTGCCAGCAGTAATCTAGCGGATGGCTACACCTTC. Amino acid sequence: CASSNLADGYTF.

CDR3 sequence: CASSLSGASNTGELFF. In DNA form, the CDR3 reads TGTGCCAGCAGTTTATCGGGGGCCTCAAACACCGGGGAGCTGTTTTTT. V gene TRBV27 combines with J gene TRBJ2-2, with D possibly matching TRBD1 (6 bases). The V and J ends lost 0 bases and 2 bases respectively, with 10 bases between them. CDR3 length: 16 amino acids. The germline V gene has CDR1 MNHEY and CDR2 SMNVEV (reference sequence).

For the CDR3, the DNA is TGTGCCAGCAGCAGGGACAGTAAAAACATTCAGTACTTC. As protein: CASSRDSKNIQYF. V is TRBV2 and J is TRBJ2-4; 7 bases map to TRBD1. From germline, CDR1 is SNHLY and CDR2 FYNNEI. V trimming: 6 bases; J trimming: 4 bases; junction bases outside the gene matches: 3. The length of the CDR3 is 13 residues.

This clone was seen a few times. The chain links TRBV5-6 to TRBJ2-5, with D tentatively TRBD2 (5 bases). Trimming removed 0 bases from V and 2 bases from J, with 14 bases in between. Looked up from germline, CDR1 is SGHDT and CDR2 is YYEEEE. This CDR3 is built from 16 residues. CDR3 DNA: TGTGCCAGCAGCTTGGCTCGGGGTTGGGATCAAGAGACCCAGTACTTC. Protein sequence: CASSLARGWDQETQYF.

The chain recombines TRBV28 with TRBJ2-2, with a possible D match to TRBD1 (5 bases). Germline CDR1 is MDHEN and CDR2 is SYDVKM. The CDR3 is made up of 14 amino acids. Trimming removed 2 bases from V and 7 bases from J, with 11 bases in between. As DNA, the CDR3 is TGTGCCAGCAGTTTAGTCAGGGTCGGCGGGGAGCTGTTTTTT. Amino acid sequence: CASSLVRVGGELFF.

Only a few counts were recorded for this clone. The chain carries TRBV7-8 and TRBJ2-1, with TRBD1 matching 9 bases. The CDR3 totals 15 residues. Germline trimming cut 5 bases from V and 6 bases from J; bases unmatched to any gene: 8. Germline lookup yields CDR1 SGHVS and CDR2 FQNEAQ. The CDR3 protein is CASSPGTGNFNEQFF. As DNA, the CDR3 is TGTGCCAGCAGCCCCGGGACAGGGAATTTCAATGAGCAGTTCTTC.

The J gene is TRBJ2-3, the V gene TRBV9; the match to TRBD2 covers 9 bases. Trimming at V came to 0 bases and at J to 3 bases, leaving 5 bases not matched to a gene. Germline assignment: CDR1 SGDLS and CDR2 YYNGEE. The length of the CDR3 is 16 residues. This CDR3 is CASSVGPAGGTDTQYF. CDR3 in DNA: TGTGCCAGCAGCGTAGGGCCAGCGGGGGGAACAGATACGCAGTATTTT.

The chain uses TRBV5-1 and TRBJ2-1; 8 bases are a match to TRBD1. The CDR3 consists of 13 residues. Germline V gene data show CDR1 as SGHRS and CDR2 as YFSETQ. V gave up 4 bases and J gave up 8 bases; unmatched junction bases: 5. The CDR3 is CASSTDRVHEQFF. DNA for the CDR3: TGCGCCAGCAGCACGGACAGGGTGCATGAGCAGTTCTTC. The variable domain in full, with the rest retrieved from reference TRBV5-1 and TRBJ2-1, is KAGVTQTPRYLIKTRGQQVTLSCSPISGHRSVSWYQQTPGQGLQFLFEYFSETQRNKGNFPGRFSGRQFSNSRSEMNVSTLELGDSALYLCASSTDRVHEQFFGPGTRLTVL.

CDR3 nucleotide sequence: TGTGCCAGCAGTTCGGGGGGTACTTACTATGGCTACACCTTC. This sequence encodes CASSSGGTYYGYTF. This chain joins TRBV27 and TRBJ1-2; TRBD1 is a possible D gene (5 bases). The CDR3 contains 14 residues. Germline assignment: CDR1 MNHEY and CDR2 SMNVEV (reference sequence). Between the trimmed V and J ends, which lost 4 bases and 3 bases, there was a span of 12 bases.